This T cell receptor (beta chain) is from a study of cytomegalovirus exposure and HLA in healthy donors. The overall study: Genetic ancestry analysis placed over 65% of the 410 or so donors that were genotyped in the Caucasian-associated cluster.

The CDR3 has 12 amino acids. Per the germline V gene, CDR1 is SGDLS and CDR2 is YYNGEE. Trimming removed 4 bases from V and 6 bases from J, with 7 bases in between. PCR used 60 Vbeta primers and 13 Jbeta primers. Sequencing used immunoSEQ multiplex PCR; TCRdb keeps in-frame clones, though not all of them. The table for this sample gives around 53,000 clones. V usage is TRBV9 and J usage is TRBJ2-2; D not resolved. The specimen was PBMCs. The TCR was taken from a woman in her twenties or thirties in good health and CMV-seropositive. The CDR3 loop is CASSPRAGELFF. The DNA for the CDR3 is TGTGCCAGCAGCCCCCGAGCCGGGGAGCTGTTTTTT.